A selection of T cell receptor beta chains follows, all from one sample in a study of cytomegalovirus exposure and HLA in healthy donors. This table comes from immunoSEQ multiplex PCR, and its TCRdb copy is limited to in-frame clones, with some not included. The sample lists over 200,000 clones, roughly 80% seen once, with 5% to 6.5% in the top ten. Source material: PBMCs. The receptor source for this set is a woman aged 40-49 years in good health and CMV-seropositive. Each CDR3 is given with its conserved first and last residue. Fields, in order: D gene, CDR3 length, J gene, V gene, clone size, CDR3 protein, CDR3 DNA. A D gene is named only where the DNA matches it firmly. Clone size is given for some rows only: seen once, a few or many times, or a class if the clone is expanded.

d_gene: -; len: 19; j_gene: TRBJ2-1; v_gene: TRBV4-3; abundance: once; CDR3aa: CASSQDFGTSAGYYNEQFF; CDR3nt: TGCGCCAGCAGCCAAGATTTCGGTACCTCGGCGGGGTATTACAATGAGCAGTTCTTC
d_gene: TRBD1; len: 17; j_gene: TRBJ1-6; v_gene: TRBV7-3; abundance: -; CDR3aa: CASSLSRGGGYNSPLHF; CDR3nt: TGTGCCAGCAGCTTAAGCAGAGGGGGCGGCTATAATTCACCCCTCCACTTT
d_gene: -; len: 15; j_gene: TRBJ2-3; v_gene: TRBV13; abundance: -; CDR3aa: CASSLGAMSTDTQYF; CDR3nt: TGTGCCAGCAGCTTAGGGGCCATGAGCACAGATACGCAGTATTTT
d_gene: TRBD2; len: 17; j_gene: TRBJ2-1; v_gene: TRBV2; abundance: -; CDR3aa: CASSEGLGTSGYNEQFF; CDR3nt: TGTGCCAGCAGTGAAGGTCTCGGGACTAGCGGATACAATGAGCAGTTCTTC
d_gene: TRBD2; len: 13; j_gene: TRBJ2-3; v_gene: TRBV4-1; abundance: few; CDR3aa: CASSQRGGDTQYF; CDR3nt: TGCGCCAGCAGCCAGCGGGGGGGGGATACGCAGTATTTT
d_gene: -; len: 15; j_gene: TRBJ1-5; v_gene: TRBV10-3; abundance: few; CDR3aa: CAISGQQGSNQPQHF; CDR3nt: TGTGCCATCAGTGGGCAACAGGGTAGCAACCAGCCCCAGCATTTT
d_gene: TRBD2; len: 17; j_gene: TRBJ2-7; v_gene: TRBV5-1; abundance: -; CDR3aa: CASSLVVLAGATYEQYF; CDR3nt: TGCGCCAGCAGCTTGGTTGTGCTAGCGGGAGCAACCTACGAGCAGTACTTC
d_gene: TRBD2; len: 14; j_gene: TRBJ2-3; v_gene: TRBV18; abundance: -; CDR3aa: CASSDPLGGDTQYF; CDR3nt: TGTGCCAGCTCGGATCCCCTGGGGGGGGATACGCAGTATTTT
d_gene: TRBD1; len: 13; j_gene: TRBJ1-1; v_gene: TRBV6-4; abundance: -; CDR3aa: CASSPGQGRTAFF; CDR3nt: TGTGCCAGCAGTCCCGGACAGGGGCGAACAGCTTTCTTT
d_gene: TRBD2; len: 13; j_gene: TRBJ2-7; v_gene: TRBV13; abundance: few; CDR3aa: CASMIGRAGEQYF; CDR3nt: TGTGCCAGCATGATCGGGAGGGCCGGAGAGCAGTACTTC
d_gene: -; len: 15; j_gene: TRBJ1-5; v_gene: TRBV2; abundance: few; CDR3aa: CASKRVVRSNQPQHF; CDR3nt: TGTGCCAGCAAACGGGTAGTTAGGAGCAATCAGCCCCAGCATTTT
d_gene: TRBD1; len: 15; j_gene: TRBJ2-7; v_gene: TRBV5-1; abundance: few; CDR3aa: CASSLEILRGYEQYF; CDR3nt: TGCGCCAGCAGCTTGGAAATCCTCAGGGGGTACGAGCAGTACTTC
d_gene: -; len: 12; j_gene: TRBJ2-7; v_gene: TRBV30; abundance: -; CDR3aa: CAWREVTYEQYF; CDR3nt: TGTGCCTGGAGAGAAGTAACCTACGAGCAGTACTTC
d_gene: -; len: 13; j_gene: TRBJ2-5; v_gene: TRBV7-3; abundance: -; CDR3aa: CASSPRGEETQYF; CDR3nt: TGTGCCAGCAGCCCCCGGGGAGAAGAGACCCAGTACTTC
d_gene: TRBD2; len: 15; j_gene: TRBJ2-1; v_gene: TRBV19; abundance: -; CDR3aa: CASSISGGAWGEQFF; CDR3nt: TGTGCCAGTAGTATAAGCGGGGGGGCTTGGGGTGAGCAGTTCTTC
d_gene: TRBD1; len: 16; j_gene: TRBJ2-1; v_gene: TRBV27; abundance: -; CDR3aa: CASSPRGTVGYNEQFF; CDR3nt: TGTGCCAGCAGTCCTCGTGGGACAGTAGGCTACAATGAGCAGTTCTTC
d_gene: TRBD1; len: 14; j_gene: TRBJ2-7; v_gene: TRBV7-8; abundance: -; CDR3aa: CASSARQGPYEQYF; CDR3nt: TGTGCCAGCAGCGCCCGACAGGGGCCCTACGAGCAGTACTTC
d_gene: -; len: 15; j_gene: TRBJ1-1; v_gene: TRBV11-2; abundance: -; CDR3aa: CASSLRLQGDTEAFF; CDR3nt: TGTGCCAGCAGCTTAAGGCTACAGGGAGACACTGAAGCTTTCTTT
d_gene: TRBD2; len: 17; j_gene: TRBJ2-2; v_gene: TRBV4-1; abundance: -; CDR3aa: CASSQGWGTSSTGELFF; CDR3nt: TGCGCCAGCAGCCAAGGCTGGGGGACTAGTAGCACCGGGGAGCTGTTTTTT
d_gene: TRBD1; len: 15; j_gene: TRBJ2-7; v_gene: TRBV4-3; abundance: -; CDR3aa: CASNPGGLGTYEQYF; CDR3nt: TGCGCCAGCAATCCAGGGGGCCTCGGGACCTACGAGCAGTACTTC
d_gene: -; len: 18; j_gene: TRBJ2-4; v_gene: TRBV4-1; abundance: -; CDR3aa: CASSQDVLVTGIKNIQYF; CDR3nt: TGCGCCAGCAGCCAGGATGTTTTAGTTACAGGGATCAAAAACATTCAGTACTTC
d_gene: -; len: 14; j_gene: TRBJ1-1; v_gene: TRBV10-3; abundance: -; CDR3aa: CAIKSNGVNTEAFF; CDR3nt: TGTGCCATCAAGTCAAACGGGGTGAACACTGAAGCTTTCTTT
d_gene: TRBD2; len: 21; j_gene: TRBJ2-7; v_gene: TRBV2; abundance: -; CDR3aa: CASSVVPLGFSSGRGTYEQYF; CDR3nt: TGTGCCAGCAGTGTTGTTCCCTTGGGGTTTTCTAGCGGGAGAGGGACCTACGAGCAGTACTTC
d_gene: TRBD1; len: 12; j_gene: TRBJ2-5; v_gene: TRBV5-6; abundance: -; CDR3aa: CASSEGAETQYF; CDR3nt: TGTGCCAGCAGCGAGGGGGCAGAGACCCAGTACTTC
d_gene: -; len: 15; j_gene: TRBJ2-7; v_gene: TRBV5-4; abundance: -; CDR3aa: CASSLGRGGRNEQYF; CDR3nt: TGTGCCAGCAGCTTGGGGAGGGGGGGGCGGAACGAGCAGTACTTC
d_gene: -; len: 15; j_gene: TRBJ2-1; v_gene: TRBV11-3; abundance: -; CDR3aa: CASSSRLAPWGEQFF; CDR3nt: TGTGCCAGCAGCTCCCGGCTAGCGCCCTGGGGGGAGCAGTTCTTC
d_gene: TRBD1; len: 14; j_gene: TRBJ1-4; v_gene: TRBV7-2; abundance: -; CDR3aa: CASSPYRGGEKLFF; CDR3nt: TGTGCCAGCAGCCCTTACAGGGGCGGAGAAAAACTGTTTTTT
d_gene: -; len: 13; j_gene: TRBJ2-3; v_gene: TRBV14; abundance: -; CDR3aa: CASSRTRDSTQYF; CDR3nt: TGTGCCAGCAGCCGGACCCGGGACTCGACGCAGTATTTT
d_gene: -; len: 16; j_gene: TRBJ2-2; v_gene: TRBV4-3; abundance: -; CDR3aa: CASSQESDLNTGELFF; CDR3nt: TGCGCCAGCAGCCAAGAAAGCGACCTGAACACCGGGGAGCTGTTTTTT
d_gene: -; len: 13; j_gene: TRBJ1-1; v_gene: TRBV5-1; abundance: -; CDR3aa: CASSSTRNTEAFF; CDR3nt: TGCGCCAGCAGCTCAACAAGGAACACTGAAGCTTTCTTT
d_gene: TRBD1; len: 15; j_gene: TRBJ1-4; v_gene: TRBV5-1; abundance: few; CDR3aa: CASSLEGTGYEKLFF; CDR3nt: TGCGCCAGCAGCCTGGAAGGGACAGGGTATGAAAAACTGTTTTTT
d_gene: TRBD1; len: 15; j_gene: TRBJ1-2; v_gene: TRBV11-2; abundance: -; CDR3aa: CASSSYRGLVYGYTF; CDR3nt: TGTGCCAGCAGCTCGTACAGGGGGCTGGTCTATGGCTACACCTTC
d_gene: -; len: 16; j_gene: TRBJ2-3; v_gene: TRBV4-2; abundance: -; CDR3aa: CASSSQPHEGTDTQYF; CDR3nt: TGTGCCAGCAGCTCGCAGCCTCACGAGGGCACAGATACGCAGTATTTT